This TCR beta chain appears in the sequencing data of a study of monozygotic twins with inflammatory bowel disease (dated by TCRdb to about 2019). Broadly, across the study: The complete study included approximately 28 monozygotic twin pairs: 19 IBD-discordant Danish pairs and nine German pairs, of which four were IBD-concordant and five were IBD-discordant. Disease-associated traits were sought mainly through comparisons between IBD patients and their genetically identical healthy co-twins within discordant pairs. Each individual had, on average, about 151 000 unique TCRalpha sequences and 181 000 unique TCRbeta sequences available for analysis. Beyond this particular receptor, the publication reports: No difference in repertoire similarity was observed between concordant and discordant twins, possibly owing to limited statistical power. No single strong signal or clonotype linked to IBD turned up in the results, so the idea that one exists was not supported. IBD patients shared fewer clonotypes with other individuals than healthy twins did, most markedly in patients showing signs of disease activity. TCRbeta repertoire diversity, by inverse Simpson index, was decreased in IBD patients compared with their healthy co-twins. Because patients received different immunosuppressive treatments, the repertoires may have picked up extra background noise and variability between individuals. Distinction between different T cell subtypes could not be achieved in the analysis.

From each donor, an approximately 2.5 ml peripheral blood sample was drawn into PAXgene tubes and stored at -80 degrees C. Without any T cell sorting, total RNA was extracted from whole blood using the PAXgene blood miRNA kit on an automated QIAcube. Peripheral blood from monozygotic twin pairs, either concordant or discordant for inflammatory bowel disease, underwent deep TCRalpha and TCRbeta repertoire profiling that used unique molecular barcoding. Smoking habits were recorded for all twin pairs, and each individual was classified as a current, former or never smoker. From a lookup of the germline V gene (reference sequence), CDR1 and CDR2 are LGHDT and YNNKEL. Its CDR3 holds 15 amino acids, cysteine through phenylalanine. No DNA was logged. Library prep was done by 5' RACE. For each TCR library, 3,500 to 4,500 ng of total RNA was used. For each sample, cDNA synthesis with SMARTScribe reverse transcriptase was split into eight separate reactions. During cDNA synthesis, template switching was used to introduce unique molecular identifiers that contained a 6-nucleotide sample barcode. Amplification of TCRalpha and TCRbeta cDNA involved two nested PCRs of 16 and 9 cycles, and each PCR was followed by bead purification. Before amplification, the cDNA was treated with uracil DNA-glycosylase and purified using the QIAquick PCR purification kit. The second PCR added Illumina TruSeq-compatible adapters along with sample-specific barcodes. Library quality and concentration were checked on TapeStation and Qubit, and libraries were pooled at about 5 ng each. Sequencing of pooled libraries was carried out on an Illumina HiSeq2500 single-index Rapid Run using 2 x 100 bp reads and custom sequencing primers. In the source study's methods: MiGEC version 1.2.6 was used for UMI-based consensus assembly to correct PCR and sequencing errors. MiXCR version 2.1.1 was used to carry out V(D)J alignment, clonotype assembly and CDR3 extraction. To normalise gene usage, clonotype sharing and MAIT/NKT TCR abundance, the top 1000, 10 000 and 20 000 clonotypes in each sample were analysed. After downsampling to 27 000 UMIs, diversity was calculated as the inverse Simpson index using the vegan R package. Paired Mann-Whitney U tests were applied to discordant twin pairs, with Benjamini-Hochberg correction for multiple testing. Each entry corresponds to one CDR3 protein sequence from reads that TCRdb reprocessed, and DNA is not given. It is TCRdb's table, rather than the study itself, that gives the V and J calls and clone size. This sample's listing comprises approximately 330,000 distinct CDR3 sequences. The ten largest clonotypes hold under 2.5% of the sample.

As regards this clonotype: Its antigen is currently not known.

The V gene is TRBV3-1 and the J gene is TRBJ2-7; TCRdb proposes TRBD1, but this gene call is untestable without DNA. The clonotype originates from a human donor with ulcerative colitis or Crohn's disease, or a healthy co-twin of an affected twin (not recorded which). Sequences were obtained from blood. The CDR3 loop reads CASSQDGTRGYEQYF.